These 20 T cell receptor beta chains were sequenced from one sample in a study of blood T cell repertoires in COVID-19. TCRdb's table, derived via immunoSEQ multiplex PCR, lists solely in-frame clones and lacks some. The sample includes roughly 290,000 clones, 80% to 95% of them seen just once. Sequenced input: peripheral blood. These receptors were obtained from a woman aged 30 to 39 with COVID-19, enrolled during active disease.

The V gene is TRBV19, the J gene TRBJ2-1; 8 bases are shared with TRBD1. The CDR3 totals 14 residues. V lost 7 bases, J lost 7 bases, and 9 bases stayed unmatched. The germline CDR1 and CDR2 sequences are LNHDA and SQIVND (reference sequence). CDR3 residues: CASKGTGSPNEQFF. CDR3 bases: TGTGCCAGTAAGGGGACAGGTAGCCCAAATGAGCAGTTCTTC. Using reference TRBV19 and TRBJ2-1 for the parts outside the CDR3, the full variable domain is DGGITQSPKYLFRKEGQNVTLSCEQNLNHDAMYWYRQDPGQGLRLIYYSQIVNDFQKGDIAEGYSVSREKKESFPLTVTSAQKNPTAFYLCASKGTGSPNEQFFGPGTRLTVL.

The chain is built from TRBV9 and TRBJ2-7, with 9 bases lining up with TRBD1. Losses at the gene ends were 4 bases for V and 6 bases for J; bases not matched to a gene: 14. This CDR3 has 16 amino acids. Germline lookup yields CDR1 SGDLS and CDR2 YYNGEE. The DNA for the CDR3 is TGTGCCAGCAGCCCATCGGCCGGGACAGGGCTCGGCGAGCAGTACTTC. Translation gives CASSPSAGTGLGEQYF.

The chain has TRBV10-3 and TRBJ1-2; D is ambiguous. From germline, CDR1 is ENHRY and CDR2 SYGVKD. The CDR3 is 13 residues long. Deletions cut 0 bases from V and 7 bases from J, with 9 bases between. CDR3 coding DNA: TGTGCCATCAGTGAGTCGCGTTTGGTTGGCTACACCTTC. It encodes CAISESRLVGYTF.

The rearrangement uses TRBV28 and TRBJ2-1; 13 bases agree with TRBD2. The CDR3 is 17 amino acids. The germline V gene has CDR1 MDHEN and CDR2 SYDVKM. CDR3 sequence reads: CAHGTGLTSGRGNEQFF. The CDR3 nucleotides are TGTGCGCACGGGACAGGGCTCACTAGCGGGAGGGGGAATGAGCAGTTCTTC.

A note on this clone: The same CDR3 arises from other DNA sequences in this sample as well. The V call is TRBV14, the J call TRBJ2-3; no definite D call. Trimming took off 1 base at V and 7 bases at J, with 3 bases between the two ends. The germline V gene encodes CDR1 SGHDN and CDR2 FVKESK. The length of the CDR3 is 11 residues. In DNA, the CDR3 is TGTGCCAGCAGCCAAGCTTATACGCAGTATTTT. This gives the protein CASSQAYTQYF.

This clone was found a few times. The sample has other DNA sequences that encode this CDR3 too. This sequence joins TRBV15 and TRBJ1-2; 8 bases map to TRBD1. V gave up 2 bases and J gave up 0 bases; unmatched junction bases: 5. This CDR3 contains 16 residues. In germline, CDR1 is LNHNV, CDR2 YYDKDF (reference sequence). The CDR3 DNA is TGTGCCACCAGCAGATCCGGACAGGGAGCTAACTATGGCTACACCTTC. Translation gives CATSRSGQGANYGYTF.

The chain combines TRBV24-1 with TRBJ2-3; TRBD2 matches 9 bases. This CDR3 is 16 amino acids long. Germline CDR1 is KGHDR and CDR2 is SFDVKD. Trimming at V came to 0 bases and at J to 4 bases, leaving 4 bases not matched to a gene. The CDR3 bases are TGTGCCACCAGTGATTTGCAAGAGCGGGAGGCAGATACGCAGTATTTT. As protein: CATSDLQEREADTQYF.

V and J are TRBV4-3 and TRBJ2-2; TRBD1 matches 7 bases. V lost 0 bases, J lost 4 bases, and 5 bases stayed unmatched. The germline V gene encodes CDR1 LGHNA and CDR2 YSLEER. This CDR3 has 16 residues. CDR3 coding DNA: TGCGCCAGCAGCCAAGAAACAGGGGCTCTCACCGGGGAGCTGTTTTTT. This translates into CASSQETGALTGELFF.

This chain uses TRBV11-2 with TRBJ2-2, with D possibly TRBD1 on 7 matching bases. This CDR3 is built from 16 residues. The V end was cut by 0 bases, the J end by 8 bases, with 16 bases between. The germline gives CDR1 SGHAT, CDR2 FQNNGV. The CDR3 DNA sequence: TGTGCCAGCAGCTTAGATTCAGGGGGGTTCATAGGGGAGCTGTTTTTT. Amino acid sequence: CASSLDSGGFIGELFF.

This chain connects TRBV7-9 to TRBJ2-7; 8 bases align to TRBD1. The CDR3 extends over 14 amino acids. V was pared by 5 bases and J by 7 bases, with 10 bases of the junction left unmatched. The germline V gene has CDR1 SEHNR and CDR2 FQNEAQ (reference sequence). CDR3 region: CASSARTGFGEQYF. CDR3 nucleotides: TGTGCCAGCAGCGCCCGGACAGGGTTTGGGGAGCAGTACTTC.

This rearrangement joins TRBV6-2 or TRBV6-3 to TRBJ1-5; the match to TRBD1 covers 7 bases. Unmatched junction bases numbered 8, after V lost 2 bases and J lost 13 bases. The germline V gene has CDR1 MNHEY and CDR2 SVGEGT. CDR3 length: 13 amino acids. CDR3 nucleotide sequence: TGTGCCAGCAGTTACGCCTTACAGGGGCCTCAGCATTTT. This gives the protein CASSYALQGPQHF.

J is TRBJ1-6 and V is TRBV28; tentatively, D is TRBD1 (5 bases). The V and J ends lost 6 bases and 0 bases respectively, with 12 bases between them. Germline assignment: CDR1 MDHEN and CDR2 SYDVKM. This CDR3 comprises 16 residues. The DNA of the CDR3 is TGTGCCAGCAGGGATACCGGGGGCTCCTATAATTCACCCCTCCACTTT. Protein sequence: CASRDTGGSYNSPLHF. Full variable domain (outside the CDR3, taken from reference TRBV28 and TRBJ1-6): DVKVTQSSRYLVKRTGEKVFLECVQDMDHENMFWYRQDPGLGLRLIYFSYDVKMKEKGDIPEGYSVSREKKERFSLILESASTNQTSMYLCASRDTGGSYNSPLHFGNGTRLTVT.

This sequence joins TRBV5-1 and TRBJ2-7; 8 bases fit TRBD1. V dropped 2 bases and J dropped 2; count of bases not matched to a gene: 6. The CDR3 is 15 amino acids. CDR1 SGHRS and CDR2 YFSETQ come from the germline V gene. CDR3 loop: CASSFRQGPPYEQYF. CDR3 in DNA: TGCGCCAGCAGCTTCCGACAGGGGCCCCCCTACGAGCAGTACTTC.

The CDR3 loop reads CASSLMGRGSVHNEQFF. Written as DNA, the CDR3 is TGTGCCAGCAGCTTAATGGGCAGGGGAAGCGTACACAATGAGCAGTTCTTC. V and J are TRBV7-3 and TRBJ2-1; D perhaps matches TRBD1 (6 bases). The CDR3 spans 17 residues. Between the trimmed V and J ends, which lost 1 base and 5 bases, there was a span of 18 bases. The germline V gene has CDR1 SGHTA and CDR2 FQGTGA.

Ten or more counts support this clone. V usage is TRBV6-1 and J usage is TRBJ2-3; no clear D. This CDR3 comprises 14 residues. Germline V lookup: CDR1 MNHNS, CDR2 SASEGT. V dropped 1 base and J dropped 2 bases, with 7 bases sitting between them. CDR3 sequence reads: CASSEVQPTDTQYF. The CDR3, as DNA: TGTGCCAGCAGTGAAGTACAGCCCACAGATACGCAGTATTTT.

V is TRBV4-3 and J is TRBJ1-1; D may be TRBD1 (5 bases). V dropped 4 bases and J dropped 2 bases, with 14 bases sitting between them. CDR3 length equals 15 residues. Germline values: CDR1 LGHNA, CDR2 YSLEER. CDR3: CASSLGRQKNTEAFF. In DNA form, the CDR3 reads TGCGCCAGCAGCCTCGGTCGACAGAAAAACACTGAAGCTTTCTTT.

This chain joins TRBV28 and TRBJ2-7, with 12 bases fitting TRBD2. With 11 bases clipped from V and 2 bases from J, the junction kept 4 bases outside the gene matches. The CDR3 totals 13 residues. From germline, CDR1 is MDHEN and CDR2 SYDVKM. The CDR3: CAAGTSGPYEQYF. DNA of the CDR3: TGTGCCGCTGGGACTAGCGGGCCCTACGAGCAGTACTTC.

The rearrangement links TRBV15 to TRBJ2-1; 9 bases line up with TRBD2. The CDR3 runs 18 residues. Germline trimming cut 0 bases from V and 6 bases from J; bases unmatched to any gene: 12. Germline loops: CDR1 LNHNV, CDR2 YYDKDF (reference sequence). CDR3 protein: CATSRDALRAGGPNEQFF. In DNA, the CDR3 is TGTGCCACCAGCAGAGACGCCCTCCGAGCGGGAGGCCCCAATGAGCAGTTCTTC.

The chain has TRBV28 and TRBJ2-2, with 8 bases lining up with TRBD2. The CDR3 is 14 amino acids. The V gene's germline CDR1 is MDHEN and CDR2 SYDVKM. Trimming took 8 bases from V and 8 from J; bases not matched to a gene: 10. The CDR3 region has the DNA TGTGCCAGCGGTAGCGGGGCAGTAGAGGGGGAGCTGTTTTTT. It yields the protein CASGSGAVEGELFF.

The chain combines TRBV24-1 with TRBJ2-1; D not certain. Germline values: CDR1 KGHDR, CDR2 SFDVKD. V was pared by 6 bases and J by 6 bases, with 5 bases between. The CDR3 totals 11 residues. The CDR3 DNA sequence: TGTGCCACCAGTTTAGTCAATGAGCAGTTCTTC. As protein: CATSLVNEQFF.